This T cell receptor (beta chain) is from a study of blood T cell repertoires in COVID-19. Study overall: Sources were T cells, B-cell-depleted T cells, or PBMCs; the material itself was cDNA or gDNA.

Methods used by the authors: Cell counts per sample came from amplifying reference gene primers. Only in-frame clones appear in the TCRdb table, and some are missing; sequencing was by immunoSEQ multiplex PCR. The V and J calls and clone size come from that table; D and trimming were worked out from the DNA. The sample holds some 220,000 clones; 83% are singletons and the top ten take about 1.3%. The V segment lost 0 bases and the J segment 5 bases; nucleotides outside the gene matches: 2. CDR3 length equals 15 residues. The germline gives CDR1 SGHNT, CDR2 YENEEA. Seattle researchers signed up patients amid active infection and tracked them longitudinally.

The V and J genes are TRBV11-3 and TRBJ2-1; 9 nucleotides line up with TRBD2. The clonotype comes from a woman aged 25 to 39 with COVID-19, enrolled during active disease. What was sequenced was peripheral blood. CDR3: CASSLDLAGNNEQFF. CDR3 sequence (DNA): TGTGCCAGCAGCTTAGATCTAGCGGGGAACAATGAGCAGTTCTTC. Filled out from reference TRBV11-3 and TRBJ2-1, the complete variable domain reads EAGVVQSPRYKIIEKKQPVAFWCNPISGHNTLYWYLQNLGQGPELLIRYENEEAVDDSQLPKDRFSAERLKGVDSTLKIQPAELGDSAVYLCASSLDLAGNNEQFFGPGTRLTVL.